Listed here is a single T cell receptor beta chain. Its target is unknown. V gave up 6 bases and J gave up 5 bases; unmatched junction bases: 6. Germline loops: CDR1 SGHNT, CDR2 YENEEA. This CDR3 has 15 amino acids. This entry belongs to a study of T cell responses to AZD1222 COVID-19 vaccine. Study-level points and caveats: Vaccine-associated CD4 TCRs spanned spike, dominant at 160-218 and 743-854. The study reported that nearly half of spike-specific TCRs target unmutated variant regions. None of the repertoires were sampled until the peak T cell response had passed.

Sequenced by immunoSEQ multiplex PCR; TCRdb stores in-frame clones only, minus some. The data hold about 200,000 clones, with 90% to 95% observed a single time. The source of this sequence is an adult who received the AZD1222 COVID-19 vaccine. V and J are TRBV11-3 and TRBJ2-7, with 14 bases matching TRBD2. This material consisted of peripheral blood, taken 28 days after the second AZD1222 dose. CDR3 sequence reads: CASSIRLAGGDEQYF. The CDR3 coding sequence is TGTGCCAGCAGTATTAGACTAGCGGGAGGGGACGAGCAGTACTTC.